The next 15 T cell receptor beta chains were all read from a single sample in a study of T-cell reconstitution after alpha-beta-depleted transplantation in children. TCRbeta library preparation incorporated unique molecular identifiers. TCRdb ran MiXCR on the PCR reads and lists one entry per CDR3 protein. This sample has 350,000 to 500,000 distinct CDR3 sequences, with about 40% found just once. Sequencing was performed on PBMCs, taken before TCRalphabeta/CD19-depleted stem cell transplant. These receptors originate from a girl aged 2 to 10 with aplastic anemia, due to receive a stem cell transplant.

The chain links TRBV29-1 to TRBJ2-2, with TRBD1 matching over 7 bases. The J segment lost 5 bases and the V segment lost 8 bases, leaving 8 bases of the junction unmatched. The CDR3 sequence is 13 residues long. Germline lookup yields CDR1 SQVTM and CDR2 ANQGSEA. Here the CDR3 reads CSITGEQTGELFF. The CDR3 nucleotides are TGCAGCATTACAGGGGAGCAGACCGGGGAGCTGTTTTTT.

This rearrangement joins TRBV7-9 to TRBJ2-2; D unclear. V shed 5 bases and J shed 0 bases, with 7 bases lying between them. The CDR3 consists of 14 residues. Germline values: CDR1 SEHNR, CDR2 FQNEAQ (reference sequence). The CDR3 bases are TGTGCCAGCAGCGGTTACACGAACACCGGGGAGCTGTTTTTT. Residues: CASSGYTNTGELFF.

This clonotype has just a few counts. The J gene is TRBJ1-2, the V gene TRBV7-2; maybe TRBD1 (5 bases). Trimming took 5 bases from V and 5 from J, leaving 12 bases between them. There are 13 residues in the CDR3. Germline V gene data show CDR1 as SGHTA and CDR2 as FQGNSA. The CDR3 region is CASSDQGGYGYTF. The CDR3 bases are TGTGCCAGCAGCGACCAGGGAGGGTATGGCTACACCTTC.

The chain employs TRBV5-1 and TRBJ2-7; D unresolved. The germline gives CDR1 SGHRS, CDR2 YFSETQ. The CDR3 totals 13 residues. V was cut by 4 bases and J by 0 bases, with 8 bases left in between. The CDR3 loop reads CASSTLVSYEQYF. CDR3 nucleotides: TGCGCCAGCAGCACCCTCGTCTCCTACGAGCAGTACTTC.

V usage is TRBV20-1 and J usage is TRBJ2-1; TRBD1 matches at 10 bases. The germline V gene encodes CDR1 DFQATT and CDR2 SNEGSKA (reference sequence). V shed 1 base and J 0 bases; nucleotides not matched to a gene: 3. The CDR3 has 16 amino acids. CDR3 coding DNA: TGCAGTGCTAGAGCGACAGGGGGCAGCTCCTACAATGAGCAGTTCTTC. Translation gives CSARATGGSSYNEQFF.

This clonotype was picked up many times. The V and J genes are TRBV4-2 and TRBJ2-1; D is possibly TRBD2 (6 bases). This CDR3 is 16 amino acids long. Germline-derived CDR1 and CDR2 are LGHNA and YNFKEQ. Trimming cost V 0 bases and J 0 bases, with 9 bases left between them. This chain's CDR3 is CASSQDWDSSYNEQFF. Written as DNA, the CDR3 is TGTGCCAGCAGCCAAGATTGGGACTCCTCCTACAATGAGCAGTTCTTC.

This clonotype was detected a few times. This rearrangement joins TRBV12-3 or TRBV12-4 to TRBJ2-1, with 7 nucleotides matching TRBD2. Trimming removed 5 bases from V and 2 bases from J; junction bases left unmatched: 9. The CDR3 covers 16 residues. CDR3 sequence: CASSASAGVAYNEQFF. As DNA, the CDR3 is TGTGCCAGCAGTGCTAGTGCGGGAGTGGCCTACAATGAGCAGTTCTTC.

The sample holds many counts of this clonotype. The rearrangement links TRBV27 to TRBJ2-1; 10 nucleotides match TRBD2. The CDR3 is 18 amino acids. Germline values: CDR1 MNHEY, CDR2 SMNVEV (reference sequence). V was pared by 1 base and J by 6 bases, with 12 bases of the junction left unmatched. As DNA, the CDR3 is TGTGCCAGCAGTTTATATACCCCTAGCGGGAGTGTTGGCAATGAGCAGTTCTTC. Amino acid sequence: CASSLYTPSGSVGNEQFF.

CDR3 protein: CASSFDRNTGELFF. The CDR3 DNA reads TGTGCCAGCAGTTTCGACAGGAACACCGGGGAGCTGTTTTTT. This chain links TRBV12-3 or TRBV12-4 with TRBJ2-2, with a possible D match to TRBD1 (5 bases). The CDR3 sequence is 14 residues long. Trimming took 3 bases from V and 1 from J, leaving 6 bases between them.

This clonotype was seen a single time. The rearrangement joins TRBV6-5 to TRBJ2-1; no clear D gene. The V end lost 6 bases, the J end lost 4 bases, and 7 bases lay between the germline ends. This CDR3 is built from 12 residues. Per the germline V gene, CDR1 is MNHEY and CDR2 is SVGAGI. Here the CDR3 reads CASRSNYNEQFF. As DNA, the CDR3 is TGTGCCAGCAGATCCAATTACAATGAGCAGTTCTTC.

This clonotype was seen only once. This chain connects TRBV6-5 to TRBJ2-1; possibly TRBD1 for D (6 bases). The CDR3 totals 17 residues. With 2 bases removed from V and 7 bases from J, the gap between germline ends came to 21 bases. The germline CDR1 and CDR2 sequences are MNHEY and SVGAGI. The CDR3 region has the DNA TGTGCCAGCAGTTACAACGTGGGGGCAGGGAACCTAAATGAGCAGTTCTTC. Translating it yields CASSYNVGAGNLNEQFF.

The gene calls are TRBV15 and TRBJ2-3; TRBD2 matches at 7 bases. This CDR3 region has 13 residues. Per germline, CDR1 LNHNV and CDR2 YYDKDF (reference sequence). The trim removed 5 bases at V and 4 bases at J, leaving 3 bases unmatched. The CDR3 here is CATSQRGADTQYF. In DNA, the CDR3 is TGTGCCACCAGCCAACGGGGGGCAGATACGCAGTATTTT.

The CDR3 region is CASSYLDRGQNEKLFF. The CDR3 bases are TGTGCCAGCAGTTACCTTGACAGGGGGCAGAATGAAAAACTGTTTTTT. V usage is TRBV28 and J usage is TRBJ1-4, with 10 bases fitting TRBD1. There are 16 residues in the CDR3. After removal of 4 bases from V and 5 bases from J, the junction contained 7 bases not matched to a gene. Germline V gene lookup returns CDR1 MDHEN and CDR2 SYDVKM.

The J gene is TRBJ2-2, the V gene TRBV20-1, with D hard to call. The CDR3 extends over 15 amino acids. V lost 3 bases and J 4 bases, leaving 15 bases between the germline ends. The germline gives CDR1 DFQATT, CDR2 SNEGSKA (reference sequence). DNA for the CDR3: TGCAGTGCTAGTAGTCGGTTCTCTCCCACCGGGGAGCTGTTTTTT. It codes for CSASSRFSPTGELFF.

The chain combines TRBV23-1 with TRBJ2-5, with D perhaps TRBD2 (6 bases). TRBV23-1 is an open reading frame, and its role is uncertain. Trimming took 0 bases from V and 6 from J, leaving 11 bases between them. This CDR3 is 14 amino acids long. CDR3 loop: CASSQSPGVKTQYF. DNA of the CDR3: TGCGCCAGCAGTCAATCACCGGGAGTCAAGACCCAGTACTTC.